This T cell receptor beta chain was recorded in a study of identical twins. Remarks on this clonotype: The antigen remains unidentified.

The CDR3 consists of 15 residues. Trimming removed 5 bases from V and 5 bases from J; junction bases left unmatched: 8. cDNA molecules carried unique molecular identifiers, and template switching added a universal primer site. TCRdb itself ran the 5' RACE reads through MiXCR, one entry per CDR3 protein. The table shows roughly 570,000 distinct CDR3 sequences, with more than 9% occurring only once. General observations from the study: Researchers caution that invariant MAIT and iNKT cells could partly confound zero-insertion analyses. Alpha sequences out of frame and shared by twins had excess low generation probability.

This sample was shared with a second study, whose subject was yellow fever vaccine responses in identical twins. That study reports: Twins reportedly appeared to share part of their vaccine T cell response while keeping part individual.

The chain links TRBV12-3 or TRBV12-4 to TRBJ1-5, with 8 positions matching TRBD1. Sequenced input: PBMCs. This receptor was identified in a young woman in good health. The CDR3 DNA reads TGTGCCAGCAGTAAGACAGGGGTAAGGTATCAGCCCCAGCATTTT. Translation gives CASSKTGVRYQPQHF.